Reported below is one T cell receptor beta chain. J gave up 5 bases and V 4 bases, and 17 bases lay outside the gene matches. Germline CDR1 is KGHSH and CDR2 is LQKENI. The CDR3 length is 17 residues. In Seattle, patients joined the study during active infection and were tracked longitudinally. The record originates from a study of blood T cell repertoires in COVID-19. In the original workflow: By means of reference gene primer amplification, nucleated cell counts were estimated. Clones were sequenced by immunoSEQ multiplex PCR, and TCRdb holds only the in-frame ones, with some missing. Clone size and V and J calls were adopted from that table, with D and trimming inferred from the DNA. The table records about 190,000 clones, roughly 89% of them present only once.

This rearrangement joins TRBV18 to TRBJ2-7; 7 nucleotides align to TRBD1. The sequence came from a woman aged 70-85 years with COVID-19, enrolled during active disease. Sequencing was performed on peripheral blood. CDR3 region: CASSRLGSGGAWNEQYF. In nucleotides, the CDR3 is TGTGCCAGCTCACGCCTCGGGTCAGGGGGTGCCTGGAACGAGCAGTACTTC.